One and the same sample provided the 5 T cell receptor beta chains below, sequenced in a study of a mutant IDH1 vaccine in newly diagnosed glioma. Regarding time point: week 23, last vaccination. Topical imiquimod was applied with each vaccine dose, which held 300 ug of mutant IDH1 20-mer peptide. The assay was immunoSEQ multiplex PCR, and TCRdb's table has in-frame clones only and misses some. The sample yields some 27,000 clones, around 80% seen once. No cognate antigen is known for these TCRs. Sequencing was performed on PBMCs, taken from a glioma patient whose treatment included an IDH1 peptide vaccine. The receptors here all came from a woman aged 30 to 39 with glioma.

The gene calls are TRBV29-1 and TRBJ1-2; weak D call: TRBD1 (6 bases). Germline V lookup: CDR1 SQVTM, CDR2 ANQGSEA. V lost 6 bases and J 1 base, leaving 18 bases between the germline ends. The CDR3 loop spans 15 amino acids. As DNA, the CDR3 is TGCAGCGTGAGGGGGGGGATTTGGGGTAACTATGGCTACACCTTC. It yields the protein CSVRGGIWGNYGYTF.

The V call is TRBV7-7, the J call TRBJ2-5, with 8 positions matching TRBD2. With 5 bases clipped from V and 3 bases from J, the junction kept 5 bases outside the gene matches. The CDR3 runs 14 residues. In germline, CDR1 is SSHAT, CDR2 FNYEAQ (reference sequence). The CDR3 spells CASSPSGLEETQYF. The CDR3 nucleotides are TGTGCCAGCAGCCCTAGCGGGCTTGAAGAGACCCAGTACTTC.

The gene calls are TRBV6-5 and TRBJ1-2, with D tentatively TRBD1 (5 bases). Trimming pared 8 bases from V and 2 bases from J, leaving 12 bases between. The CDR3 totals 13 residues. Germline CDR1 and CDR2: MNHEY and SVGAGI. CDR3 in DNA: TGTGCCAGCGCAACGACAGTCAACTATGGCTACACCTTC. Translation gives CASATTVNYGYTF.

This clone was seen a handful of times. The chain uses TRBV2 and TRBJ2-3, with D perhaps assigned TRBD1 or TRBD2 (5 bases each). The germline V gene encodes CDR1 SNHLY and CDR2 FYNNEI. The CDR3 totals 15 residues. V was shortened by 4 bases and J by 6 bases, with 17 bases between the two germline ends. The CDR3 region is CASSGFPGGWDTQYF. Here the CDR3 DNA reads TGTGCCAGCAGTGGCTTCCCTGGGGGATGGGATACGCAGTATTTT.

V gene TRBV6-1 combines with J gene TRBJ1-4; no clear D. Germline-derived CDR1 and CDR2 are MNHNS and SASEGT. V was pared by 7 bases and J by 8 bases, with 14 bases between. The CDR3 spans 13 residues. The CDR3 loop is CASIQWDGEKLFF. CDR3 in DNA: TGTGCCAGCATACAGTGGGATGGGGAAAAACTGTTTTTT.